This TCR beta chain was sequenced during a study of blood T cell repertoires in COVID-19. As for the study in general: The United States, Italy and Spain supplied acute and convalescent COVID-19 samples.

Participant ages covered about 18 to 100 years across around 25 US areas. Participant reports of clinical history set cohort assignment. The CDR3 is 14 residues long. The V end lost 6 bases, the J end lost 4 bases, and 15 bases lay between the germline ends. Germline V lookup: CDR1 MNHEY, CDR2 SMNVEV (reference sequence). Authors' processing steps: Estimation of nucleated cell counts was performed using reference gene primer amplification. Libraries were prepared by immunoSEQ multiplex PCR; TCRdb keeps only in-frame clonotypes and omits some of them. Clone size and the V and J calls come from that table; the DNA yielded D and trimming. This sample has 180,000 or so clones, with around 83% found just once.

The sequenced sample was PBMCs or T cells enriched from blood (not recorded which). The sequence was obtained from a woman between 50 and 59 years old in a cohort exposed to, infected with or recovered from COVID-19 (not recorded which). The J gene is TRBJ2-5, the V gene TRBV27; D is undetermined. For the CDR3, the DNA is TGTGCCAGCAGCCGAGGAGCCTCGGGAGAGACCCAGTACTTC. This sequence encodes CASSRGASGETQYF.